These 20 T cell receptor beta chains came from one sample sequenced in a study of blood T cell repertoires in COVID-19. Assay: immunoSEQ multiplex PCR; the TCRdb copy retains only in-frame clones and omits some. The sample lists 350,000 or so clones, about 90% occurring once. Sequencing was done on a sample of peripheral blood. These receptors were taken from a woman aged 30 to 39 with COVID-19, enrolled during active disease.

The chain combines TRBV2 with TRBJ2-3; TRBD1 agrees at 9 bases. The CDR3 totals 15 residues. The V gene end was trimmed by 4 bases and the J gene end by 2 bases; junction bases not matched to a gene: 4. Germline V lookup: CDR1 SNHLY, CDR2 FYNNEI. The CDR3 region is CASSVGQGPTDTQYF. In DNA, the CDR3 is TGTGCCAGCAGTGTTGGACAGGGGCCCACAGATACGCAGTATTTT.

The chain uses TRBV28 and TRBJ1-2; TRBD1 agrees at 7 bases. Germline CDR1 MDHEN, CDR2 SYDVKM. V was pared by 5 bases and J by 13 bases, with 13 bases of the junction left unmatched. The CDR3 length is 13 residues. The CDR3 reads CASSPQRTGLGTF. DNA for the CDR3: TGTGCCAGCAGTCCACAACGGACAGGCCTAGGCACCTTC.

The rearrangement links TRBV2 to TRBJ1-6; no definite D call. CDR3 length: 14 residues. The V gene's germline CDR1 is SNHLY and CDR2 FYNNEI. The V end was cut by 6 bases, the J end by 10 bases, with 16 bases between. CDR3 sequence (DNA): TGTGCCAGCAGATCGGATTCCAGGTCCTCACCCCTCCACTTT. As protein: CASRSDSRSSPLHF.

The rearrangement joins TRBV10-3 to TRBJ2-7; TRBD2 might be the D (6 bases). Germline assignment: CDR1 ENHRY and CDR2 SYGVKD. Trimming cost V 4 bases and J 2 bases, with 15 bases left between them. The CDR3 length is 15 residues. Here the CDR3 DNA reads TGTGCCATCAGTGCTCTGGGACTGGGGGCCTACGAGCAGTACTTC. Protein product: CAISALGLGAYEQYF.

In its sample, this clone was seen a few times. The chain is built from TRBV27 and TRBJ1-5; D is possibly TRBD1 (6 bases). The germline V gene encodes CDR1 MNHEY and CDR2 SMNVEV (reference sequence). The CDR3 runs to 15 residues. Trimming took 4 bases from V and 3 from J, leaving 13 bases between them. The CDR3 DNA is TGTGCCAGCAGTTCGGACAGCCTTACCAATCAGCCCCAGCATTTT. Translated: CASSSDSLTNQPQHF.

This clone appeared once. This chain joins TRBV6-2 or TRBV6-3 and TRBJ1-4, with TRBD1 matching over 9 bases. This CDR3 contains 17 residues. V lost 4 bases and J lost 8; bases outside the gene matches: 14. Germline V CDR1 and CDR2: MNHEY, SVGEGT. The CDR3 coding sequence is TGTGCCAGCAGTTTTTCGATCCGGGACAGGGTCGAAGAAAAACTGTTTTTT. Residues: CASSFSIRDRVEEKLFF.

The J gene is TRBJ2-1, the V gene TRBV18; D may be TRBD2 (5 bases). The CDR3 length is 14 residues. Trimming removed 3 bases at V and 6 bases at J, with 12 bases between. Germline V gene lookup returns CDR1 KGHSH and CDR2 LQKENI. The CDR3 protein is CASSPGAAGNEQFF. DNA for the CDR3: TGTGCCAGCTCACCCGGCGCGGCGGGCAATGAGCAGTTCTTC. Full variable domain (missing parts from reference TRBV18 and TRBJ2-1): NAGVMQNPRHLVRRRGQEARLRCSPMKGHSHVYWYRQLPEEGLKFMVYLQKENIIDESGMPKERFSAEFPKEGPSILRIQQVVRGDSAAYFCASSPGAAGNEQFFGPGTRLTVL.

The chain employs TRBV4-3 and TRBJ2-7; 7 nucleotides line up with TRBD2. V gave up 3 bases and J gave up 7 bases; unmatched junction bases: 24. In germline, CDR1 is LGHNA, CDR2 YSLEER. There are 19 residues in the CDR3. The CDR3 is CASSQRGGGSLGLSYEQYF. CDR3 in DNA: TGCGCCAGCAGCCAGAGGGGTGGCGGGAGCTTGGGCTTGTCGTATGAGCAGTACTTC.

The chain combines TRBV11-2 with TRBJ2-7, with 12 nucleotides matching TRBD2. The CDR3 runs 18 residues. Germline values: CDR1 SGHAT, CDR2 FQNNGV. Trimming at V came to 2 bases and at J to 3 bases, leaving 11 bases not matched to a gene. For the CDR3, the DNA is TGTGCCAGCAGCTTAATCCTAGCGGGAGGGCAGAGGGTCTACGAGCAGTACTTC. It encodes CASSLILAGGQRVYEQYF. Using reference TRBV11-2 and TRBJ2-7 for the parts outside the CDR3, the full variable domain is EAGVAQSPRYKIIEKRQSVAFWCNPISGHATLYWYQQILGQGPKLLIQFQNNGVVDDSQLPKDRFSAERLKGVDSTLKIQPAKLEDSAVYLCASSLILAGGQRVYEQYFGPGTRLTVT.

V gene TRBV24-1 combines with J gene TRBJ1-1; no reliable D call. The V gene's germline CDR1 is KGHDR and CDR2 SFDVKD. The CDR3 spans 14 residues. V shed 3 bases and J shed 0 bases, with 7 bases lying between them. CDR3 sequence (DNA): TGTGCCACCAGTGATGGCGGTATGAACACTGAAGCTTTCTTT. Protein: CATSDGGMNTEAFF.

This clone was recorded only once. V is TRBV4-2 and J is TRBJ1-1, with 7 bases fitting TRBD1. The J segment lost 1 base and the V segment lost 1 base, leaving 3 bases of the junction unmatched. Germline loops: CDR1 LGHNA, CDR2 YNFKEQ. The CDR3 is 15 residues long. The CDR3 nucleotides read TGTGCCAGCAGCCAAGGGCAGGGGGGGAACACTGAAGCTTTCTTT. This codes for CASSQGQGGNTEAFF.

CDR3 bases: TGTGCCAGCAGCTTAGCGGGCATGAACACTGAAGCTTTCTTT. Protein: CASSLAGMNTEAFF. The J gene is TRBJ1-1, the V gene TRBV7-9; unclear D gene. CDR3 length equals 14 residues. CDR1 and CDR2 (germline): SEHNR, FQNEAQ (reference sequence). The germline V and J ends were trimmed by 0 bases and 0 bases, with 5 bases remaining between them.

This clone occurred a few times. In the same sample, other DNA sequences code for this CDR3. V and J are TRBV7-9 and TRBJ2-7, with 7 bases lining up with TRBD2. Germline CDR1 and CDR2: SEHNR and FQNEAQ (reference sequence). The CDR3 consists of 14 residues. J was trimmed by 0 bases and V by 3 bases; bases with no gene match: 2. The CDR3 nucleotides are TGTGCCAGCAGCTTTGGCGGGAGCTCCTACGAGCAGTACTTC. Its protein is CASSFGGSSYEQYF.

The chain is built from TRBV10-3 and TRBJ2-1; 10 bases map to TRBD2. Trimming removed 2 bases from V and 7 bases from J; junction bases left unmatched: 8. The CDR3 loop spans 16 amino acids. CDR1 is ENHRY and CDR2 is SYGVKD in the germline V gene. As DNA, the CDR3 is TGTGCCATCAGTGAGAGAGCGGGAGGGCCGTGGAATGAGCAGTTCTTC. Encoded protein: CAISERAGGPWNEQFF.

The chain employs TRBV18 and TRBJ2-5; maybe TRBD1 (6 bases). The germline V gene has CDR1 KGHSH and CDR2 LQKENI. The CDR3 totals 13 residues. The V and J ends lost 5 bases and 5 bases respectively, with 12 bases between them. This CDR3 reads CASSVGQGETQYF. The CDR3 nucleotides read TGTGCCAGCTCAGTCGGCCAGGGGGAGACCCAGTACTTC. Combining the CDR3 with reference TRBV18 and TRBJ2-5 gives the whole variable domain NAGVMQNPRHLVRRRGQEARLRCSPMKGHSHVYWYRQLPEEGLKFMVYLQKENIIDESGMPKERFSAEFPKEGPSILRIQQVVRGDSAAYFCASSVGQGETQYFGPGTRLLVL.

The J gene is TRBJ2-5, the V gene TRBV27; 8 bases line up with TRBD1. This CDR3 comprises 17 residues. The junction had 16 bases not matched to a gene; V was cut back by 6 bases and J by 4 bases. Germline V gives CDR1 MNHEY, CDR2 SMNVEV (reference sequence). CDR3 nucleotides: TGTGCCAGCAGCCGGACAGGGCTCCCGCTGCTAGCAGAGACCCAGTACTTC. Translating gives CASSRTGLPLLAETQYF.

This chain joins TRBV18 and TRBJ2-3, with 8 bases identical to TRBD1. Germline trimming cut 3 bases from V and 2 bases from J; bases unmatched to any gene: 7. In germline, CDR1 is KGHSH, CDR2 LQKENI. The CDR3 has 16 residues. The CDR3: CASSPRTGGFTDTQYF. The CDR3 nucleotides are TGTGCCAGCTCACCCAGAACAGGGGGGTTCACAGATACGCAGTATTTT.

V gene TRBV5-6 combines with J gene TRBJ2-1; 8 nucleotides match TRBD1. The germline gives CDR1 SGHDT, CDR2 YYEEEE. The ends lost 4 bases at V and 4 bases at J; junction bases unmatched: 4. The CDR3 runs 14 residues. CDR3 nucleotides: TGTGCCAGCAGCGGCCGGACAGGGTACAATGAGCAGTTCTTC. Translated, it gives CASSGRTGYNEQFF. Looking up the rest from reference TRBV5-6 and TRBJ2-1 gives the full variable domain: DAGVTQSPTHLIKTRGQQVTLRCSPKSGHDTVSWYQQALGQGPQFIFQYYEEEERQRGNFPDRFSGHQFPNYSSELNVNALLLGDSALYLCASSGRTGYNEQFFGPGTRLTVL.

This clone was detected only once. The J gene is TRBJ2-5, the V gene TRBV29-1, with D unresolved. The CDR3 runs to 13 residues. The V gene's germline CDR1 is SQVTM and CDR2 ANQGSEA. The germline V and J ends were trimmed by 3 bases and 1 base, with 9 bases remaining between them. DNA of the CDR3: TGCAGCGTTGATCTCCAGGCCCAAGAGACCCAGTACTTC. Residues: CSVDLQAQETQYF.

V and J are TRBV18 and TRBJ2-5; TRBD1 is a possible D gene (6 bases). The CDR3 consists of 14 residues. V was shortened by 1 base and J by 5 bases, with 11 bases between the two germline ends. CDR1 is KGHSH, CDR2 LQKENI, per germline. The CDR3 loop reads CASSPRDKWETQYF. Written as DNA, the CDR3 is TGTGCCAGCTCACCACGGGACAAGTGGGAGACCCAGTACTTC. The full variable domain, rest sourced from reference TRBV18 and TRBJ2-5, is NAGVMQNPRHLVRRRGQEARLRCSPMKGHSHVYWYRQLPEEGLKFMVYLQKENIIDESGMPKERFSAEFPKEGPSILRIQQVVRGDSAAYFCASSPRDKWETQYFGPGTRLLVL.